Listed below are T cell receptor beta chains from one sample, sequenced in a study of blood T cell repertoires in COVID-19. Profiling relied on immunoSEQ multiplex PCR, and the TCRdb table lists in-frame clones only, not all of them. The sample comprises under 150,000 clones, approximately 80% of which are singletons, and 10% to 15% rests with the top ten. The material sequenced was peripheral blood. These receptor sequences come from a man between 60 and 75 years old with active or convalescent COVID-19. Each CDR3 is given with its conserved first and last residue. The D gene is left open where the match is weak. Only some rows state a clone size, as once, few, many or a class for expanded clones.

J: TRBJ1-5; V: TRBV5-6; size: NA; D: NA; DNA: TGTGCCAGCAGCTTGGGTCAAAATCAGCCCCAGCATTTT; CDR3: CASSLGQNQPQHF
J: TRBJ1-5; V: TRBV28; size: once; D: NA; DNA: TGTGCCAGCAGTTTTACCGGAACAGGGAAGAACGGTCAGCCCCAGCATTTT; CDR3: CASSFTGTGKNGQPQHF
J: TRBJ2-2; V: TRBV9; size: NA; D: NA; DNA: TGTGCCAGCAGTAAAAACGGAGACACCGGGGAGCTGTTTTTT; CDR3: CASSKNGDTGELFF
J: TRBJ2-4; V: TRBV11-2; size: NA; D: NA; DNA: TGTGCCAGCAGCTTATGGCTAGCCAAAAACATTCAGTACTTC; CDR3: CASSLWLAKNIQYF
J: TRBJ1-2; V: TRBV14; size: NA; D: NA; DNA: TGTGCCAGCAGCCAAGTGGGGGGGATCTATGGCTACACCTTC; CDR3: CASSQVGGIYGYTF
J: TRBJ2-7; V: TRBV6-6; size: once; D: TRBD2; DNA: TGTGCCAGCAGTTTCCCCCGACTAGCGGGAGGCTACGAGCAGTACTTC; CDR3: CASSFPRLAGGYEQYF
J: TRBJ2-6; V: TRBV7-2; size: NA; D: TRBD1; DNA: TGTGCCAGCAGGCCAGGGGGCTCTGGGGCCAACGTCCTGACTTTC; CDR3: CASRPGGSGANVLTF
J: TRBJ1-2; V: TRBV23-1; size: NA; D: NA; DNA: TGCGCCAGCAGTCAGCGCAACCGGGACTATGGCTACACCTTC; CDR3: CASSQRNRDYGYTF
J: TRBJ1-1; V: TRBV10-3; size: NA; D: NA; DNA: TGTGCCATCAAGTGGGCGGGTGACACTGAAGCTTTCTTT; CDR3: CAIKWAGDTEAFF
J: TRBJ1-2; V: TRBV5-6; size: NA; D: TRBD1; DNA: TGTGCCAGCAGGGATGTCCTCGGGACAGGCCTGAGGGACTATGGCTACACCTTC; CDR3: CASRDVLGTGLRDYGYTF
J: TRBJ1-4; V: TRBV30; size: NA; D: TRBD1; DNA: TGTGCCTGGAGTATCCCCGGGACAGGGAATGAAAAACTGTTTTTT; CDR3: CAWSIPGTGNEKLFF
J: TRBJ1-2; V: TRBV13; size: NA; D: NA; DNA: TGTGCCAGCAGCTTAGCCCATCAGGGGTTCGACTATGGCTACACCTTC; CDR3: CASSLAHQGFDYGYTF
J: TRBJ2-2; V: TRBV10-3; size: NA; D: TRBD2; DNA: TGTGCCATGACGGGGACTAGCGGGAGGGGTATCACCGGGGAGCTGTTTTTT; CDR3: CAMTGTSGRGITGELFF
J: TRBJ2-2; V: TRBV5-1; size: NA; D: TRBD2; DNA: TGCGCCAGCAGCTTGGACGCAGCGGGAGATGGCACCGGGGAGCTGTTTTTT; CDR3: CASSLDAAGDGTGELFF
J: TRBJ2-7; V: TRBV7-2; size: NA; D: NA; DNA: TGTGCCAGCAGCCTGCGCACTACCAACGAGCAGTACTTC; CDR3: CASSLRTTNEQYF
J: TRBJ2-7; V: TRBV28; size: few; D: NA; DNA: TGTGCCAGCACCGGGGGGCGGGGAAAAAACTACGAGCAGTACTTC; CDR3: CASTGGRGKNYEQYF
J: TRBJ1-3; V: TRBV7-3; size: NA; D: NA; DNA: TGTGCCAGCAGCTCCTCGAGCTCTGGAAACACCATATATTTT; CDR3: CASSSSSSGNTIYF
J: TRBJ1-2; V: TRBV6-5; size: NA; D: NA; DNA: TGTGCCAGTAGTTACTCACGGGGGGAGGGCTATGGCTACACCTTC; CDR3: CASSYSRGEGYGYTF
J: TRBJ2-5; V: TRBV10-3; size: NA; D: NA; DNA: TGTGCCATCAGCCCTGACCGGGGGGAGACCCAGTACTTC; CDR3: CAISPDRGETQYF
J: TRBJ1-2; V: TRBV28; size: NA; D: NA; DNA: TGTGCCAGCAGCCAGTCAGGCTATGGCTACACCTTC; CDR3: CASSQSGYGYTF
J: TRBJ1-2; V: TRBV19; size: NA; D: NA; DNA: TGTGCCAGTAGTATACCGTCCAGGGGTGGCTATGGCTACACCTTC; CDR3: CASSIPSRGGYGYTF
J: TRBJ1-2; V: TRBV10-3; size: NA; D: TRBD1; DNA: TGTGCCATCAGTGACGCGGGACAGGGGGATGGCTACACCTTC; CDR3: CAISDAGQGDGYTF
J: TRBJ1-1; V: TRBV28; size: NA; D: TRBD1; DNA: TGTGCCAGCAGGGCAGGGGGCTGGACTGAAGCTTTCTTT; CDR3: CASRAGGWTEAFF
J: TRBJ1-6; V: TRBV7-2; size: NA; D: NA; DNA: TGTGCCAGCAGCTCCACACCCTATAATTCACCCCTCCACTTT; CDR3: CASSSTPYNSPLHF
J: TRBJ1-4; V: TRBV5-1; size: NA; D: NA; DNA: TGCGCCAGCAGCTTGGGGAGGGGTGAAAAACTGTTTTTT; CDR3: CASSLGRGEKLFF
J: TRBJ1-4; V: TRBV19; size: few; D: NA; DNA: TGTGCCAGTAGTATAACACAAAGCGGGGAAAAACTGTTTTTT; CDR3: CASSITQSGEKLFF
J: TRBJ1-2; V: TRBV7-2; size: NA; D: NA; DNA: TGTGCCAGCAGCTTCCCGGCGAAAGACGCGGTCTCTTTC; CDR3: CASSFPAKDAVSF
J: TRBJ1-6; V: TRBV2; size: NA; D: TRBD1; DNA: TGTGCCAGCAGAGCCCTGAGACAGGGGGTTTCACCCCTCCACTTT; CDR3: CASRALRQGVSPLHF
J: TRBJ1-1; V: TRBV5-1; size: NA; D: TRBD1; DNA: TGCGCCAGCAGCTTGGGACAGGGTAAGGCTGAAGCTTTCTTT; CDR3: CASSLGQGKAEAFF
J: TRBJ1-1; V: TRBV28; size: many; D: NA; DNA: TGTGCCAGCAGTTCTACACAATCCAGGTTTGAAGCTTTCTTT; CDR3: CASSSTQSRFEAFF
J: TRBJ1-5; V: TRBV19; size: few; D: NA; DNA: TGTGCCAGTAGTATGCGGGGACTCTGGGGGACCCAGCATTTT; CDR3: CASSMRGLWGTQHF
J: TRBJ1-5; V: TRBV12-3/TRBV12-4; size: NA; D: NA; DNA: TGTGCCAGCAGTTTCAGTAGCAATCAGCCCCAGCATTTT; CDR3: CASSFSSNQPQHF
J: TRBJ2-7; V: TRBV7-9; size: NA; D: NA; DNA: TGTGCCAGCAGCTTAGATCTAACAGGGAGCTCCTACGAGCAGTACTTC; CDR3: CASSLDLTGSSYEQYF
J: TRBJ2-7; V: TRBV5-4; size: NA; D: NA; DNA: TGTGCCAGCCAGGCGCGGGGAGAAAGCTACGAGCAGTACTTC; CDR3: CASQARGESYEQYF
J: TRBJ2-3; V: TRBV5-8; size: NA; D: NA; DNA: TGTGCCAGCAGCTTGGTTTCGGGCACAGATACGCAGTATTTT; CDR3: CASSLVSGTDTQYF
J: TRBJ1-2; V: TRBV6-5; size: NA; D: NA; DNA: TGTGCCAGCAGTTACTCCGGTCCTAACTATGGCTACACCTTC; CDR3: CASSYSGPNYGYTF
J: TRBJ1-2; V: TRBV5-1; size: few; D: NA; DNA: TGCGCCAGCAGCCCGGAGAGTTTTAGAGGCTACACCTTC; CDR3: CASSPESFRGYTF
J: TRBJ2-7; V: TRBV14; size: NA; D: TRBD1; DNA: TGTGCCAGCAGCCAACCACCCCCGGGACAGGTGGTGTACGAGCAGTACTTC; CDR3: CASSQPPPGQVVYEQYF
J: TRBJ2-7; V: TRBV18; size: NA; D: NA; DNA: TGTGCCAGCTCACCTCAAAGGGCCCGGGGCTCCTACGAGCAGTACTTC; CDR3: CASSPQRARGSYEQYF
J: TRBJ1-1; V: TRBV28; size: NA; D: TRBD1; DNA: TGTGCCAGCTGCCTGTGGGGACAGGGTCGAGGGGGAACTGAAGCTTTCTTT; CDR3: CASCLWGQGRGGTEAFF
J: TRBJ1-1; V: TRBV28; size: NA; D: NA; DNA: TGTGCCAGCAGTCCAGGAGGGGAAATGAACACTGAAGCTTTCTTT; CDR3: CASSPGGEMNTEAFF
J: TRBJ2-7; V: TRBV6-6; size: NA; D: TRBD1; DNA: TGTGCCAGCAGTCTGTCGGGACAGGTACCGGGCCATACTCAATACTCCTACGAGCAGTACTTC; CDR3: CASSLSGQVPGHTQYSYEQYF
J: TRBJ1-1; V: TRBV7-9; size: NA; D: TRBD1; DNA: TGTGCCAGCAGCTTAAGAGGGGGCTATGATTCGGTGACTGAAGCTTTCTTT; CDR3: CASSLRGGYDSVTEAFF
J: TRBJ2-1; V: TRBV15; size: NA; D: NA; DNA: TGTGCCACCAGCCCCTACGGGACAACCAACAATGAGCAGTTCTTC; CDR3: CATSPYGTTNNEQFF
J: TRBJ1-4; V: TRBV7-9; size: few; D: TRBD1; DNA: TGTGCCAGCAGCCCCCAGGCAGCGGACAGGGGGGAAAAACTGTTTTTT; CDR3: CASSPQAADRGEKLFF
J: TRBJ2-7; V: TRBV2; size: once; D: TRBD2; DNA: TGTGCCAGCTCTCTTGGGAGGGAGGGCCCGTACGAGCAGTACTTC; CDR3: CASSLGREGPYEQYF
J: TRBJ2-1; V: TRBV9; size: NA; D: TRBD2; DNA: TGTGCCAGCAGCCTGTCCGGGGGGGACTACAATGAGCAGTTCTTC; CDR3: CASSLSGGDYNEQFF
J: TRBJ1-1; V: TRBV5-1; size: NA; D: TRBD1; DNA: TGCGCCAGCAGGTGGACAGGGGAATACACTGAAGCTTTCTTT; CDR3: CASRWTGEYTEAFF
J: TRBJ2-6; V: TRBV7-6; size: NA; D: NA; DNA: TGTGCCAGCAGCCACAGGGTCTCAGGGGCCAACGTCCTGACTTTC; CDR3: CASSHRVSGANVLTF
J: TRBJ2-4; V: TRBV3-1/TRBV3-2; size: NA; D: NA; DNA: TGTGCCAGCAGCCTTCGGTCCAGGGGGGACATTCAGTACTTC; CDR3: CASSLRSRGDIQYF